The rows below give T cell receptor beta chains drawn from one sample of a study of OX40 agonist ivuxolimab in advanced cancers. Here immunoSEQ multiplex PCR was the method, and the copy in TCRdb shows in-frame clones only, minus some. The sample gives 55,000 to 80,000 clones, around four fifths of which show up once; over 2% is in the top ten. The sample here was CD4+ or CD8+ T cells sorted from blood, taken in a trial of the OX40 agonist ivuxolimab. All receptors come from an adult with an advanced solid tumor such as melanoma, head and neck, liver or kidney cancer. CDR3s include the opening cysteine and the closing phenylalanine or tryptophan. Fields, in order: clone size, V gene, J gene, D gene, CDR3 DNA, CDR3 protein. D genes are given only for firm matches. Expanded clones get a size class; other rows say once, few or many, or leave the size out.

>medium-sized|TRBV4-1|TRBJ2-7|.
TGCGCCAGCAGCCCTGCCTCCAGAGGTGCTCAGGACGAGCAGTACTTC
CASSPASRGAQDEQYF
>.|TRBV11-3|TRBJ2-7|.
TGTGCCAGCAGCCCTGCCTACGAGCAGTACTTC
CASSPAYEQYF
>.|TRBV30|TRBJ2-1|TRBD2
TGTGCCTGCTCGACTAGCGGAAACAATGAGCAGTTCTTC
CACSTSGNNEQFF
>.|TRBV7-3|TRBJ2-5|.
TGTGCCAGCAGCTTTCAGCCTCAAGAGACCCAGTACTTC
CASSFQPQETQYF
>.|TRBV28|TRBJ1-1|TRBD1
TGTGCCAGCAGCGTCTTAGGGGACAGGGGGAACACTGAAGCTTTCTTT
CASSVLGDRGNTEAFF
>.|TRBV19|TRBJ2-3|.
TGTGCCAGTAGTATAGCCCCAGCCGTCTTAGATACGCAGTATTTT
CASSIAPAVLDTQYF
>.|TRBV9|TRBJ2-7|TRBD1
TGTGCCAGCAGCGGAACCGGGACAGGGCCGTACGAGCAGTACTTC
CASSGTGTGPYEQYF
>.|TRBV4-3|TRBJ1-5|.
TGCGCCAGCAGCCAAGACCTCAATCAGCCCCAGCATTTT
CASSQDLNQPQHF
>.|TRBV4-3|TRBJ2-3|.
TGCGCCAGCAGCCTACGGACATTAGCCACAGATACGCAGTATTTT
CASSLRTLATDTQYF
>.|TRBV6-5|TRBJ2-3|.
TGTGCCAGCAGACGGGACTTCTACACAGATACGCAGTATTTT
CASRRDFYTDTQYF
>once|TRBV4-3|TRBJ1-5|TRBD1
TGCGCCAGCAGCCAAGAGAGGGGGCCGGCCCAGCATTTT
CASSQERGPAQHF
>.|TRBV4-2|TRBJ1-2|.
TGTGCCAGCAGCCAAGAGGGTGGGGGGGTCTCGGGCTACACCTTC
CASSQEGGGVSGYTF
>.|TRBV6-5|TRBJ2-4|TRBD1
TGTGCCAGCACCAACGGACAGGGGTTCTTCATTCAGTACTTC
CASTNGQGFFIQYF
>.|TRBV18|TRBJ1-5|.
TGTGCCAGCTCACCGCGGGGGAGCAATCAGCCCCAGCATTTT
CASSPRGSNQPQHF
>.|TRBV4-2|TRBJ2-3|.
TGTGCCAGCAGCCAAGTCGGGACCGCGAGCACAGATACGCAGTATTTT
CASSQVGTASTDTQYF
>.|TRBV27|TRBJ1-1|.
TGTGCCAGCAGCTGGGGGGGAGTTCGGGCCACTGAAGCTTTCTTT
CASSWGGVRATEAFF
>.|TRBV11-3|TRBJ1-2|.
TGTGCCAGCAGCTTCGGCCGGGATTGGCGTGGCTACACCTTC
CASSFGRDWRGYTF
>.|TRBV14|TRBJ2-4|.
TGTGCCAGCAGCCAGACAGCTCAAGCCAAAGACATTCAGTACTTC
CASSQTAQAKDIQYF
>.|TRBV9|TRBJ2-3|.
TGTGCCAGCAGCGCTCGAATAGTCTGGGGAACAGATACGCAGTATTTT
CASSARIVWGTDTQYF
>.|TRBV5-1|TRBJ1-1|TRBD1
TGCGCCAGCAGCTTAGCCGCACAGGGGGGTACTGAAGCTTTCTTT
CASSLAAQGGTEAFF
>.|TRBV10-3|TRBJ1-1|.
TGTGCCATCAGTGTCTTGGCCGTGAACACTGAAGCTTTCTTT
CAISVLAVNTEAFF
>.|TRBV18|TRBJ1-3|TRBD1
TGTGCCAGCTCACGACAGGGGCGCTCTGGAAACACCATATATTTT
CASSRQGRSGNTIYF
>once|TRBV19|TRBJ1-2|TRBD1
TGTGCCACCAGACGAGCCGGGGCAGGGGGTTTTAAAGACTATGGCTACACCTTC
CATRRAGAGGFKDYGYTF
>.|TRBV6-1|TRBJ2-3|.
TGTGCCAGCAGACAGCTAGACAGCACAGATACGCAGTATTTT
CASRQLDSTDTQYF
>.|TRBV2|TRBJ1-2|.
TGTGCCAGCAGTGAAATAGGGAACTATGGCTACACCTTC
CASSEIGNYGYTF
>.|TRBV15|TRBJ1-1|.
TGTGCCACCAGCAGAGCGGGTGTGAACACTGAAGCTTTCTTT
CATSRAGVNTEAFF
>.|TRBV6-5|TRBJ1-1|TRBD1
TGTGCCAGCAGCCCAAGAAACAGGGGCACTGAAGCTTTCTTT
CASSPRNRGTEAFF
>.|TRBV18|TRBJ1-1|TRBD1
TGTGCCAGCTCACAGGGGGCGAAAACTGAAGCTTTCTTT
CASSQGAKTEAFF
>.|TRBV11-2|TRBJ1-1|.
TGTGCCAGCAGCCCCCGCGCAGGGTCCACTGAAGCTTTCTTT
CASSPRAGSTEAFF
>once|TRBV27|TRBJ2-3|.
TGTGCCAGCAGTCTCACCGGGACATTCACAGATACGCAGTATTTT
CASSLTGTFTDTQYF
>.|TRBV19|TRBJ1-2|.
TGTGCCAGTAGACCCAGACAGGCCCCGGGCTACACCTTC
CASRPRQAPGYTF
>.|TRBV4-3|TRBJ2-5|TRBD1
TGCGCCAGCAGCCAAGCCCGTTGGACAGGACAAGAGACCCAGTACTTC
CASSQARWTGQETQYF
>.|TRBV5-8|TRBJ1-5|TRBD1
TGTGCCAGCAGCTCCGGGACAGGGCATTTACAGCCCCAGCATTTT
CASSSGTGHLQPQHF
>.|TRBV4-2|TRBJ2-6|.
TGTGCCAGCAGCCAATCGGGAGCTGGGGCCAACGTCCTGACTTTC
CASSQSGAGANVLTF
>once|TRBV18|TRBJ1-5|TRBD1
TGTGCCAGCTCACTTACGGCGGACCCAGGGGGGGAGCAGCCCCAGCATTTT
CASSLTADPGGEQPQHF
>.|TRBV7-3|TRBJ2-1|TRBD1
TGTGCCAGCAGCCCAGACAGGGGTCCCCAGTTCTTC
CASSPDRGPQFF
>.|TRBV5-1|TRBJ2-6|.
TGCGCCAGCAGCTTGGGGGAGTGGTACGGAAGCTCTGGGGCCAACGTCCTGACTTTC
CASSLGEWYGSSGANVLTF
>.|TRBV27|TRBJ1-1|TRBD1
TGTGCCAGCAGTTTACAGGGGGACCTTGAAGCTTTCTTT
CASSLQGDLEAFF
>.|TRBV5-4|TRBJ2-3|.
TGTGCCAGCAGCCCTGTGTCTAGCACAGATACGCAGTATTTT
CASSPVSSTDTQYF
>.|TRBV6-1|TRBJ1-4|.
TGTGCCAGCAGTGAAAGGGGGGAATTTGAAAAACTGTTTTTT
CASSERGEFEKLFF
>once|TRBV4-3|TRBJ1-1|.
TGCGCCAGCAGCCGTTCCGGGACTACAAACACTGAAGCTTTCTTT
CASSRSGTTNTEAFF
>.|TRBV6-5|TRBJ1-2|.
TGTGCCAGCACAGAGAGCTGGGGCTACACCTTC
CASTESWGYTF
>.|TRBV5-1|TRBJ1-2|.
TGCGCCAGCAGCAACGGACAGACCGGCTATGGCTACACCTTC
CASSNGQTGYGYTF
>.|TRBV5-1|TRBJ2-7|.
TGCGCCAGCAGCTCGGCCCGACTATCCTACGAGCAGTACTTC
CASSSARLSYEQYF
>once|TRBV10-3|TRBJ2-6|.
TGTGCCATCGGCCCCAGCTCTGGGGCCAACGTCCTGACTTTC
CAIGPSSGANVLTF
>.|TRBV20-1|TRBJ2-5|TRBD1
TGCAGTGCGGGACAGGGTCCGACCCAGTACTTC
CSAGQGPTQYF